Shown below are 10 T cell receptor beta chains from a single sample sequenced in a study of T-cell reconstitution after alpha-beta-depleted transplantation in children. Unique molecular identifiers featured in how the TCRbeta library was prepared. One entry per CDR3 protein, called by TCRdb with MiXCR from the PCR reads. The data show hundreds of thousands of distinct CDR3 sequences, approximately 22% seen once. Material: PBMCs, mostly from graft donor cells, obtained 360 days after TCRalphabeta/CD19-depleted stem cell transplant. These receptors were collected from a boy younger than two who had a stem cell transplant for acute myeloid leukemia, so the T cells may come from the graft donor.

This clonotype was seen at least ten times. This chain uses TRBV7-9 with TRBJ2-1; a weak D match, TRBD1 (7 bases). This CDR3 comprises 17 residues. V lost 1 base, J lost 5 bases, and 18 bases lay in between. Germline assignment: CDR1 SEHNR and CDR2 FQNEAQ (reference sequence). The CDR3, as DNA: TGTGCCAGCAGCTTAGGGGCGACAGGGAGGTTGAACAATGAGCAGTTCTTC. This codes for CASSLGATGRLNNEQFF. Using reference TRBV7-9 and TRBJ2-1 for the parts outside the CDR3, the full variable domain is DTGVSQNPRHKITKRGQNVTFRCDPISEHNRLYWYRQTLGQGPEFLTYFQNEAQLEKSRLLSDRFSAERPKGSFSTLEIQRTEQGDSAMYLCASSLGATGRLNNEQFFGPGTRLTVL.

This clonotype was seen once. V gene TRBV20-1 combines with J gene TRBJ2-3, with no clear D. Per germline, CDR1 DFQATT and CDR2 SNEGSKA (reference sequence). The CDR3 is 11 amino acids. The V end was cut by 6 bases, the J end by 4 bases, with 8 bases between. CDR3: CSAASADTQYF. The CDR3 region has the DNA TGCAGTGCAGCAAGCGCAGATACGCAGTATTTT.

The chain recombines TRBV5-1 with TRBJ2-5, with D hard to call. Between the trimmed V and J ends, which lost 5 bases and 4 bases, there was a span of 12 bases. Germline-derived CDR1 and CDR2 are SGHRS and YFSETQ. This CDR3 comprises 13 residues. The CDR3 sequence: CASRLGRAETQYF. CDR3 coding DNA: TGCGCCAGCAGGCTTGGACGGGCAGAGACCCAGTACTTC.

This clonotype was found a few times. With a much larger clone just one base away, this may be a read error. The V gene is TRBV10-3, the J gene TRBJ2-7, with D tentatively TRBD1 or TRBD2 (5 bases each). Between the trimmed V and J ends, which lost 4 bases and 3 bases, there was a span of 16 bases. The germline V gene encodes CDR1 ENHRY and CDR2 SYGVKD. This CDR3 contains 15 residues. The CDR3 reads CAISVSSGHLYEQYF. CDR3 DNA sequence: TGTGCCATCAGTGTCTCATCGGGGCATCTCTACGAGCAGTACTTC.

V gene TRBV20-1 combines with J gene TRBJ2-1, with D possibly called TRBD1 or TRBD2 (5 bases each). The V and J ends lost 0 bases and 3 bases respectively, with 18 bases between them. The germline CDR1 and CDR2 sequences are DFQATT and SNEGSKA (reference sequence). The CDR3 is 17 amino acids. This chain's CDR3 is CSARDPKSGRIYNEQFF. The DNA of the CDR3 is TGCAGTGCTAGAGATCCTAAATCGGGACGGATCTACAATGAGCAGTTCTTC.

Only a few counts were recorded for this clonotype. The chain links TRBV29-1 to TRBJ1-2; unclear D gene. This CDR3 has 12 residues. The ends were cut back, 3 bases at V and 3 bases at J, with 8 bases in the middle. The germline V gene encodes CDR1 SQVTM and CDR2 ANQGSEA. The CDR3 DNA reads TGCAGCGTTGACGGGCAGGACTATGGCTACACCTTC. Translation: CSVDGQDYGYTF.

Only a few counts were recorded for this clonotype. V and J are TRBV6-1 and TRBJ2-7; 7 positions agree with TRBD1. The CDR3 runs 11 residues. Per germline, CDR1 MNHNS and CDR2 SASEGT. The J segment lost 8 bases and the V segment lost 6 bases, leaving 4 bases of the junction unmatched. The CDR3 DNA follows: TGTGCCAGCAGGGACAGGTCTCAGCAGTACGTC. Amino acids: CASRDRSQQYV.

The gene calls are TRBV5-1 and TRBJ2-5, with D tentatively TRBD2 (6 bases). The CDR3 sequence is 14 residues long. The germline V gene encodes CDR1 SGHRS and CDR2 YFSETQ. The V end lost 3 bases, the J end lost 0 bases, and 9 bases lay between the germline ends. The CDR3 DNA is TGCGCCAGCAGCTCCCGGGACTACCAAGAGACCCAGTACTTC. Protein product: CASSSRDYQETQYF.

The table lists this clonotype with a few counts. The J gene is TRBJ2-7, the V gene TRBV6-5; the D gene is possibly TRBD1 (6 bases). Germline CDR1 is MNHEY and CDR2 is SVGAGI. The V end lost 4 bases, the J end lost 10 bases, and 17 bases lay between the germline ends. CDR3 length: 13 residues. CDR3 in DNA: TGTGCCAGCAGTTGGGGGCCAAAGGCCATACAGTACGTC. Translating gives CASSWGPKAIQYV.

The table lists this clonotype with many counts. The genes are TRBV10-3 and TRBJ2-2; possibly TRBD2 for D (7 bases). The CDR3 consists of 14 residues. CDR1 is ENHRY and CDR2 is SYGVKD in the germline V gene. V lost 7 bases to trimming and J lost 3 bases, with 12 bases between them. DNA for the CDR3: TGTGCCATCAAGAGGGGGGGCGACACCGGGGAGCTGTTTTTT. Its translation is CAIKRGGDTGELFF.